The clone carrying this T cell receptor (beta chain) was recorded a few times. Its specificity is unknown. In germline, CDR1 is DFQATT, CDR2 SNEGSKA (reference sequence). CDR3 size: 14 residues. V was shortened by 3 bases and J by 1 base, with 9 bases between the two germline ends. The data belong to a study of T cell repertoires in cytomegalovirus infection. Overall study context: Based on public TCR beta signatures, there were indications of CMV infection and of a matching HLA type. General study results and limits: Within the response measured ex vivo, HLA-C-restricted CMV-specific TCR beta clonotypes were dominant. Cumulative frequency of public TCR beta families picked out carriers of CMV plus the relevant HLA.

One entry per CDR3 protein results from TCRdb running MiXCR on the reads. Of some 250,000 distinct CDR3 sequences listed, less than 9.5% were seen once; the top ten hold approximately 15%. The specimen sequenced was PBMCs. The rearrangement joins TRBV20-1 to TRBJ2-2; D is possibly TRBD2 (5 bases). The receptor was isolated from a human donor in good health (CMV status not recorded). Some clones in this sample may be carry-over from other donors' samples. The CDR3: CSARLLGNTGELFF. CDR3 bases: TGCAGTGCTAGGTTACTAGGGAACACCGGGGAGCTGTTTTTT.